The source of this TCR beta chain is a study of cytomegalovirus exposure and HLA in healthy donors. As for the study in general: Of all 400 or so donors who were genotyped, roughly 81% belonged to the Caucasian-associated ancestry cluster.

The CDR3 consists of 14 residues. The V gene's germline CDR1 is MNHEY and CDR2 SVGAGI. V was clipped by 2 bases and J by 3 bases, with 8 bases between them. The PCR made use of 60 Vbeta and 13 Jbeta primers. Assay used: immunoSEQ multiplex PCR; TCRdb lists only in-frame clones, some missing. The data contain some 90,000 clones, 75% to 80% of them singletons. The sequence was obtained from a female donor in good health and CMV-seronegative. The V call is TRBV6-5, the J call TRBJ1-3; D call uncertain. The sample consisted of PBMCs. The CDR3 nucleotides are TGTGCCAGCAGTTACAACGGCGGTGGAAACACCATATATTTT. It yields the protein CASSYNGGGNTIYF.